This T cell receptor (beta chain) was recovered during a study of cytomegalovirus exposure and HLA in healthy donors. About the research overall: A prior analysis found 117 million unique TCR beta sequences from 150 million to 200 million T cells.

Germline values: CDR1 MGHDK, CDR2 SYGVNS. CDR3 size: 14 residues. Trimming pared 4 bases from V and 4 bases from J, leaving 13 bases between. The PCR made use of 60 Vbeta and 13 Jbeta primers. The data were produced by immunoSEQ multiplex PCR, yet TCRdb's version contains in-frame clones alone and is incomplete. The data hold about 180,000 clones, with about four fifths observed a single time. Whole-study results and caveats: Donors belonging to an Asian-associated ancestry cluster reportedly showed fewer N-insertions in productive TCRs than the approximately 700-donor mean, according to what a later analysis found.

Each donor was healthy, and each was a bone marrow donor. Of note for this clone: No antigen is known for it.

The chain has TRBV25-1 and TRBJ1-1, with D possibly matching TRBD1 (5 bases). The TCR was taken from a woman aged 30 to 39 in good health and CMV-seronegative. The sample comprised PBMCs. The CDR3: CASSGSWGGTEAFF. CDR3 in DNA: TGTGCCAGCAGTGGGAGTTGGGGGGGCACTGAAGCTTTCTTT.